Presented here are 12 T cell receptor beta chains from one specimen sequenced in a study of tumor and adjacent non-tumor tissue in lung cancer (dated by TCRdb to the late 2010s). RNA was isolated from bulk unsorted tissue, and RNA quality was assessed with a NanoDrop ND-1000 and an Agilent 2100. For the normal lung samples, distant non-tumor tissue was collected more than 3 cm away from the tumor edge. Receptors were amplified or captured by multiplex PCR. The sample was run on an Illumina HiSeq 2500. TCRbeta libraries were constructed through three rounds of nested PCR with primers (Table S4) according to protocols modified from ARM-PCR. The public reads were reanalyzed by TCRdb: fastp trimming at Q25, MiXCR alignment, in-frame beta chains only. Rows are combined by CDR3 protein, so each entry shows the most common genes and DNA. For this sample the table gives about 100,000 distinct CDR3 sequences, of which about 62% were detected only once. Approximately 19% of the sample comes from the top ten.

The specimen was distant non-tumor lung tissue. The receptors stem from a man younger than 45 with non-small cell lung cancer.

For this clonotype: This may arise from a read error, as a much more abundant clone is one base away. CDR3 nucleotides: TGCGCCAGCAGCGAAGATTCCTCACCTTCGACAGGGTGGGAGACCCAGTACTTC. It codes for CASSEDSSPSTGWETQYF. The V gene is TRBV4-1, the J gene TRBJ2-5, with 7 bases matching TRBD1. The CDR3 has 18 residues. The germline CDR1 and CDR2 sequences are MGHRA and YSYEKL.

On this clonotype: The CDR3 end shows no conserved phenylalanine or tryptophan, and so a read error is likely. The chain has TRBV20-1 and TRBJ2-1; 11 positions match TRBD2. The CDR3 runs 15 residues. Per the germline V gene, CDR1 is DFQATT and CDR2 is SNEGSKA (reference sequence). The CDR3 spells CNARMTSGNIDEQFS. The CDR3 DNA reads as TGCAATGCCAGGATGACTAGCGGGAATATCGATGAGCAGTTCTCC.

On this clonotype itself: Compared with germline, one end of the junction differs, possibly owing to a read error. The chain is built from TRBV5-1 and TRBJ2-7; D is uncertain. Per the germline V gene, CDR1 is SGHRS and CDR2 is YFSETQ. CDR3 length: 13 amino acids. DNA for the CDR3: TGCGCCAGCAGGGAGCCACGCGGATACGAGCAGTATTTC. The encoded protein is CASREPRGYEQYF.

The rearrangement uses TRBV6-2 or TRBV6-3 and TRBJ2-3; 7 bases fit TRBD2. Trimming removed 6 bases from V and 8 bases from J; junction bases left unmatched: 17. CDR1 and CDR2 (germline): MNHEY, SVGEGT. This CDR3 spans 16 amino acids. CDR3 sequence: CASRRTSGGNAGTQYF. The CDR3, as DNA: TGTGCCAGCAGGAGGACTAGTGGGGGGAACGCAGGTACGCAGTATTTT.

In this sample, this clonotype turned up once. The chain couples TRBV20-1 to TRBJ2-5; weak D call: TRBD2 (5 bases). CDR3 size: 13 residues. Looked up from germline, CDR1 is DFQATT and CDR2 is SNEGSKA (reference sequence). In DNA, the CDR3 is TGCACTCTGGAGGCTACGAACCTAGAGACCCAGTACTTC. Protein: CTLEATNLETQYF.

To note about this clonotype: The CDR3 does not close with the conserved phenylalanine or tryptophan, likely indicating a read error. The V call is TRBV11-2, the J call TRBJ2-5, with TRBD1 as a possible D gene (6 bases). This CDR3 is built from 15 residues. Germline-derived CDR1 and CDR2 are SGHAT and FQNNGV. The CDR3: CSSSSPGTPQETQYL. The DNA for the CDR3 is TGTTCCAGCAGCTCCCCCGGGACACCACAAGAGACCCAGTACCTC.

Note on this clonotype: This may arise from a read error, as a much more abundant clone is one base away. The chain joins TRBV11-2 to TRBJ1-1; D perhaps matches TRBD1 (5 bases). CDR3 length equals 13 residues. The germline V gene has CDR1 SGHAT and CDR2 FQNNGV. CDR3 nucleotides: TGTGCCAGCAGCCCAAGAACGGGGACTGAAGTTTTCTTT. As protein: CASSPRTGTEVFF.

Points on this clonotype: Relative to the germline gene, one junction end is altered; a read error may explain this. This sequence joins TRBV20-1 and TRBJ1-3; TRBD1 matches 7 bases. The CDR3 totals 14 residues. CDR1 is DFQATT, CDR2 SNEGSKA, per germline (reference sequence). Written as DNA, the CDR3 is TGCAGCGCTAAGACAGGGTTAGCTGGAAACACCATATATTTT. The encoded protein is CSAKTGLAGNTIYF.

Notes on this clonotype: The conserved closing phenylalanine or tryptophan is absent in this CDR3, likely reflecting a read error. This rearrangement joins TRBV11-3 to TRBJ2-7; possible D gene TRBD2, 6 bases. The CDR3 loop spans 13 amino acids. Germline V gene lookup returns CDR1 SGHNT and CDR2 YENEEA. Trimming removed 4 bases at V and 5 bases at J, with 12 bases between. Written as DNA, the CDR3 is TGTGCCAGCAGCTCGCGGGATGCGAACGAGCAGTACTAC. Amino acids: CASSSRDANEQYY.

This clonotype occurred many times. The V and J genes are TRBV12-3 or TRBV12-4 and TRBJ2-1; D is uncertain. CDR3 length: 15 amino acids. Trimming cost V 1 base and J 2 bases, with 9 bases left between them. The CDR3 region has the DNA TGTGCCAGCAGTTTAGTGCGCTTCCCCTACAATGAGCAGTTCTTC. This sequence encodes CASSLVRFPYNEQFF.

This clonotype was observed a handful of times. A much larger clone is a single base away; this may be a read error. V gene TRBV20-1 combines with J gene TRBJ2-7; TRBD2 might be the D (6 bases). Germline CDR1 is DFQATT and CDR2 is SNEGSKA (reference sequence). The CDR3 extends over 16 amino acids. The V end lost 3 bases, the J end lost 6 bases, and 24 bases lay between the germline ends. CDR3 coding DNA: TGCAGTGCTAGTCCAATCGGGGCTAGCGTTCGGGGCGAGCAGTACTTC. Translated: CSASPIGASVRGEQYF.

With regard to this clonotype: A much bigger clone sits one base away, suggesting this may be a read error. This chain connects TRBV4-2 to TRBJ2-2, with D possibly being TRBD2 (5 bases). The CDR3 contains 15 residues. Germline values: CDR1 LGHNA, CDR2 YNFKEQ. CDR3 amino acids: CASSPPRTSAGEPFF. The CDR3 DNA sequence: TGTGCCAGCAGCCCCCCGAGAACTAGTGCCGGGGAGCCGTTTTTT.